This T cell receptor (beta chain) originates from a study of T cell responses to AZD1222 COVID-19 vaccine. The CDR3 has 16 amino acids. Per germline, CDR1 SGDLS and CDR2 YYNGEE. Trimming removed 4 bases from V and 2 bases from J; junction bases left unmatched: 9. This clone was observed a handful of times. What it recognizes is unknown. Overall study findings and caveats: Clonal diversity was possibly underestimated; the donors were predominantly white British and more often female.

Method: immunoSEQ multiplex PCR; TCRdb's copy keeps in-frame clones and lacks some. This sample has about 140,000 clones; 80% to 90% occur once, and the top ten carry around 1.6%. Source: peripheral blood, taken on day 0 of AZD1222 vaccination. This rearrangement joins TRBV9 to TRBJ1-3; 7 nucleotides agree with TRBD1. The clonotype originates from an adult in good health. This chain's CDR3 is CASSLSKTGTGNTIYF. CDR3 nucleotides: TGTGCCAGCAGCCTTTCCAAGACAGGGACTGGAAACACCATATATTTT.